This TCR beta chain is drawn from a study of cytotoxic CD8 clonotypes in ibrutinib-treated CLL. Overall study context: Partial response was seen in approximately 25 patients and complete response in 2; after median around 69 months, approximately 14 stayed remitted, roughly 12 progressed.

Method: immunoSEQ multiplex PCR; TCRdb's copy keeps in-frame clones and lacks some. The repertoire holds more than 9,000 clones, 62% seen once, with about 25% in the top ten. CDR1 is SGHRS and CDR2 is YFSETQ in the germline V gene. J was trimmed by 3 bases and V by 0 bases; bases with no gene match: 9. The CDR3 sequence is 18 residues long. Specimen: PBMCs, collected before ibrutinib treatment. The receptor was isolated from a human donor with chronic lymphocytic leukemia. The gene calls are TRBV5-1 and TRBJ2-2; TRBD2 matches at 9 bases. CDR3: CASSLEVGLAGYTGELFF. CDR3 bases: TGCGCCAGCAGCTTGGAAGTTGGGCTAGCGGGGTACACCGGGGAGCTGTTTTTT.